This T cell receptor (beta chain) came from a study of OX40 agonist ivuxolimab in advanced cancers. Study-level information: The dose-escalation cohort was roughly 84% male, with a mean age of 60 years, ranging roughly 23 to 90.

Profiled with immunoSEQ multiplex PCR; TCRdb holds only in-frame clones, not every one. Here the sample spans 60,000 to 85,000 clones, about 89% being singletons. Study-wide results and limits: More expanded clones were seen, on average, in CD8+ T cells than in CD4+. At 0.1 to 3.0 mg/kg and by week 6, CD4+ and CD8+ T cells in the blood had expanded clonally.

Trimming pared 6 bases from V and 0 bases from J, leaving 15 bases between. CDR3 length equals 16 residues. CDR1 is SEHNR, CDR2 FQNEAQ, per germline (reference sequence). Concerning this clone: The antigen is undetermined.

Sequencing was performed on CD4+ or CD8+ T cells sorted from blood, taken in a trial of the OX40 agonist ivuxolimab. The V and J genes are TRBV7-9 and TRBJ1-3; D remains ambiguous. This sequence was found in an adult with an advanced solid tumor such as melanoma, head and neck, liver or kidney cancer. The CDR3 coding sequence is TGTGCCAGCAGTTTTTCTCAGGCTTCCTCTGGAAACACCATATATTTT. Its translation: CASSFSQASSGNTIYF.